The 21 T cell receptor beta chains given below trace back to one sample, sequenced in a study of OX40 agonist ivuxolimab in advanced cancers. Sequencing was performed with immunoSEQ multiplex PCR; in TCRdb, only in-frame clones are kept and a portion is missing. The sample contains 65,000 to 90,000 clones, 65% to 90% of which appear only once. Here the sequenced sample was CD4+ or CD8+ T cells sorted from blood, taken in a trial of the OX40 agonist ivuxolimab. These receptors all come from an adult with an advanced solid tumor such as melanoma, head and neck, liver or kidney cancer.

The chain joins TRBV6-5 to TRBJ2-7; the match to TRBD2 covers 11 bases. Germline-derived CDR1 and CDR2 are MNHEY and SVGAGI. CDR3 length: 16 residues. Trimming cost V 0 bases and J 2 bases; bases outside gene matches: 3. In DNA form, the CDR3 reads TGTGCCAGCAGTTACTCGGGTAGCGGGGGGGCCTACGAGCAGTACTTC. This sequence encodes CASSYSGSGGAYEQYF.

The J gene is TRBJ2-1, the V gene TRBV6-5; possibly TRBD2 for D (5 bases). This CDR3 is 14 amino acids long. CDR1 is MNHEY, CDR2 SVGAGI, per germline. V lost 0 bases and J lost 7, with 10 bases in between. For the CDR3, the DNA is TGTGCCAGCAGTTACTCGGGGAGAGCGAATGAGCAGTTCTTC. It translates to CASSYSGRANEQFF.

In this sample, this clone turned up once. This chain joins TRBV9 and TRBJ1-5, with D unclear. CDR3 length: 15 amino acids. V was clipped by 0 bases and J by 3 bases, with 10 bases between them. Germline CDR1 reads SGDLS; CDR2 reads YYNGEE. In nucleotides, the CDR3 is TGTGCCAGCAGCGTAGACGGGAACTCCAATCAGCCCCAGCATTTT. This encodes CASSVDGNSNQPQHF.

This clone has more than one count but fewer than ten. Other DNA variants within this sample encode the same CDR3. The rearrangement uses TRBV6-5 and TRBJ1-5; 8 positions match TRBD1. Germline CDR1 MNHEY, CDR2 SVGAGI. This CDR3 is 13 amino acids long. J gave up 5 bases and V 7 bases, and 4 bases lay outside the gene matches. This CDR3 reads CASKPRGHQPQHF. The CDR3, as DNA: TGTGCCAGCAAACCCAGGGGGCATCAGCCCCAGCATTTT.

This chain links TRBV5-1 with TRBJ2-1; D gene unclear. The CDR3 spans 13 residues. V was trimmed by 0 bases and J by 7 bases, leaving 8 bases between them. The germline CDR1 and CDR2 sequences are SGHRS and YFSETQ. The CDR3 bases are TGCGCCAGCAGCTTGGTCTCCGGGAATGAGCAGTTCTTC. It codes for CASSLVSGNEQFF.

The chain uses TRBV5-4 and TRBJ2-1; 8 bases fit TRBD2. The germline gives CDR1 SGHNT, CDR2 YYREEE (reference sequence). The CDR3 runs 15 residues. Germline trimming cut 5 bases from V and 10 bases from J; bases unmatched to any gene: 14. The CDR3 here is CASSPRGAGVQEQFF. As DNA, the CDR3 is TGTGCCAGCAGTCCCCGGGGAGCGGGAGTACAGGAGCAGTTCTTC.

The chain carries TRBV6-5 and TRBJ1-4; D is possibly TRBD1 (6 bases). The V end lost 5 bases, the J end lost 0 bases, and 10 bases lay between the germline ends. The germline V gene encodes CDR1 MNHEY and CDR2 SVGAGI. The CDR3 extends over 15 amino acids. CDR3 DNA sequence: TGTGCCAGCAGTGCAGAGGGGGCAACTAATGAAAAACTGTTTTTT. Its protein product is CASSAEGATNEKLFF.

V usage is TRBV2 and J usage is TRBJ1-2; tentative D call: TRBD1 (6 bases). V was shortened by 6 bases and J by 0 bases, with 11 bases between the two germline ends. The CDR3 covers 14 residues. CDR1 is SNHLY, CDR2 FYNNEI, per germline. The CDR3 DNA reads as TGTGCCAGCAGACTAGGGACAACTAACTATGGCTACACCTTC. It codes for CASRLGTTNYGYTF.

The chain employs TRBV25-1 and TRBJ1-1, with 9 bases lining up with TRBD1. The V segment lost 5 bases and the J segment 2 bases; nucleotides outside the gene matches: 3. There are 14 residues in the CDR3. Germline CDR1 is MGHDK and CDR2 is SYGVNS. The CDR3 nucleotides read TGTGCCAGCAGTCCGGACAGGGGAAACACTGAAGCTTTCTTT. Amino acid sequence: CASSPDRGNTEAFF.

This clone has just a few counts. The rearrangement uses TRBV5-1 and TRBJ2-5; tentatively, D is TRBD1 (6 bases). Germline loops: CDR1 SGHRS, CDR2 YFSETQ. V lost 4 bases to trimming and J lost 4 bases, with 11 bases between them. The CDR3 runs to 13 residues. For the CDR3, the DNA is TGCGCCAGCAGCCCCGACAGGACAGAGACCCAGTACTTC. Amino acids: CASSPDRTETQYF.

Only one count was recorded for this clone. This rearrangement joins TRBV7-6 to TRBJ2-1; D gene uncertain. V was cut by 4 bases and J by 8 bases, with 9 bases left in between. There are 12 residues in the CDR3. Germline V lookup: CDR1 SGHVS, CDR2 FNYEAQ. CDR3 sequence (DNA): TGTGCCAGCAGCTCAAGTATCTATGAGCAGTTCTTC. Protein: CASSSSIYEQFF.

This clone showed up just once. V gene TRBV7-6 combines with J gene TRBJ1-6; TRBD1 is a possible D gene (6 bases). From germline, CDR1 is SGHVS and CDR2 FNYEAQ. V was cut by 5 bases and J by 6 bases, with 14 bases left in between. CDR3 length: 15 amino acids. CDR3 in DNA: TGTGCCAGCAGCGCCCCGGGGGGCCGTAATTCACCCCTCCACTTT. Amino acid sequence: CASSAPGGRNSPLHF.

This chain uses TRBV10-2 with TRBJ2-1, with TRBD1 identical over 8 bases. Germline CDR1 WSHSY, CDR2 SAAADI. Unmatched junction bases numbered 5, after V lost 7 bases and J lost 6 bases. This CDR3 region has 13 residues. The DNA of the CDR3 is TGCGCCAGCATACAGGGGGTAGGCAATGAGCAGTTCTTC. Its protein product is CASIQGVGNEQFF.

The chain employs TRBV6-1 and TRBJ2-5; D remains ambiguous. The CDR3 extends over 13 amino acids. Per germline, CDR1 MNHNS and CDR2 SASEGT. V lost 6 bases, J lost 4 bases, and 12 bases lay in between. DNA of the CDR3: TGTGCCAGCAGGTCGCTGCAGGTAGAGACCCAGTACTTC. Translated: CASRSLQVETQYF.

This clone was detected once. This chain links TRBV19 with TRBJ2-7; 8 bases are a match to TRBD1. CDR1 and CDR2 from the germline V gene are LNHDA and SQIVND (reference sequence). The trim removed 5 bases at V and 2 bases at J, leaving 2 bases unmatched. The CDR3 consists of 13 residues. The CDR3 loop is CASSYRGAYEQYF. DNA of the CDR3: TGTGCCAGTAGTTACAGGGGGGCCTACGAGCAGTACTTC.

The count of this clone is one. The chain couples TRBV5-1 to TRBJ2-2; D remains ambiguous. Looked up from germline, CDR1 is SGHRS and CDR2 is YFSETQ. The CDR3 is 17 amino acids. V lost 0 bases to trimming and J lost 0 bases, with 12 bases between them. The CDR3 here is CASSLAAATTNTGELFF. CDR3 nucleotides: TGCGCCAGCAGCTTGGCGGCAGCTACAACGAACACCGGGGAGCTGTTTTTT.

The rearrangement joins TRBV10-2 to TRBJ2-1; 9 bases fit TRBD1. The ends lost 3 bases at V and 14 bases at J; junction bases unmatched: 2. The germline CDR1 and CDR2 sequences are WSHSY and SAAADI. CDR3 length: 11 residues. The CDR3, as DNA: TGCGCCAGCAGTGATGGACAGGGGAAGTTCTTC. Translating it yields CASSDGQGKFF.

The genes are TRBV6-1 and TRBJ2-5, with D tentatively TRBD2 (5 bases). The CDR3 length is 17 residues. Trimming removed 4 bases at V and 4 bases at J, with 22 bases between. Germline V gene sequence: CDR1 MNHNS, CDR2 SASEGT. The DNA of the CDR3 is TGTGCCAGCAGTGTGGCAATGTCGAATCGGGGTGGAGAGACCCAGTACTTC. This gives the protein CASSVAMSNRGGETQYF.

J is TRBJ2-7 and V is TRBV28; 7 positions agree with TRBD2. The CDR3 is 14 residues long. The V and J ends lost 3 bases and 1 base, in that order; junction bases with no gene match: 3. CDR1 and CDR2 (germline): MDHEN, SYDVKM. CDR3: CASSFTGGSYEQYF. The CDR3 nucleotides read TGTGCCAGCAGTTTCACGGGGGGATCCTACGAGCAGTACTTC.

This clone was observed a single time. The chain is built from TRBV7-2 and TRBJ1-6, with 9 bases identical to TRBD1. Germline V gives CDR1 SGHTA, CDR2 FQGNSA. Trimming at V came to 5 bases and at J to 8 bases, leaving 4 bases not matched to a gene. This CDR3 has 14 residues. The CDR3 reads CASSPDRGYSPLHF. Written as DNA, the CDR3 is TGTGCCAGCAGCCCGGACAGGGGCTATTCACCCCTCCACTTT.

The gene calls are TRBV18 and TRBJ2-1, with D possibly matching TRBD2 (5 bases). Germline lookup yields CDR1 KGHSH and CDR2 LQKENI. The CDR3 covers 13 residues. The ends were cut back, 4 bases at V and 2 bases at J, with 6 bases in the middle. The CDR3 sequence is CASSLATYNEQFF. The CDR3 region has the DNA TGTGCCAGCTCACTAGCGACCTACAATGAGCAGTTCTTC.